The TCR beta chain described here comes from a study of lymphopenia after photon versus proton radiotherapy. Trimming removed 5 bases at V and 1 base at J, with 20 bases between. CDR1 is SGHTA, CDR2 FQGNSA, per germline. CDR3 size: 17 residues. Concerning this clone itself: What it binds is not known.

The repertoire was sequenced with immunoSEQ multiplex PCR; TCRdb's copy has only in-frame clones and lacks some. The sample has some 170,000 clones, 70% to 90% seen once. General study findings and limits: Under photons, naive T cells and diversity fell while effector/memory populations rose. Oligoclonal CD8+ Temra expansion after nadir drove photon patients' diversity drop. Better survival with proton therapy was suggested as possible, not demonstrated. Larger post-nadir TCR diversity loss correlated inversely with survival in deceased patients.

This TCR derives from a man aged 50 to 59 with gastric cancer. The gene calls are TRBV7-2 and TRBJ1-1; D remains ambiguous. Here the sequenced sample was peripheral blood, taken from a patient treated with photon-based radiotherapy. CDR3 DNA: TGTGCCAGCAGCCGTGTCCCGGAGGCAGACACGAACACTGAAGCTTTCTTT. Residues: CASSRVPEADTNTEAFF.